This entry is about one T cell receptor (beta chain). These data belong to a study of blood T cell repertoires in COVID-19. Assay: immunoSEQ multiplex PCR; the TCRdb copy retains only in-frame clones and omits some. This table has around 360,000 clones, 70% to 90% appearing once. Trimming cost V 6 bases and J 5 bases; bases outside gene matches: 6. CDR1 is GTSNPN, CDR2 SVGIG, per germline (reference sequence). This CDR3 spans 12 amino acids. This chain joins TRBV30 and TRBJ2-5; 7 bases are shared with TRBD1. The sample taken for sequencing was peripheral blood. The receptor was isolated from a woman in her thirties with COVID-19, enrolled during active disease. The CDR3 reads CACYRGSETQYF. The CDR3, as DNA: TGTGCCTGTTACAGGGGTTCGGAGACCCAGTACTTC.